These 10 T cell receptor beta chains originate from one sample sequenced in a study of blood T cell repertoires in COVID-19. Assay: immunoSEQ multiplex PCR; the TCRdb copy retains only in-frame clones and omits some. The sample has under 150,000 clones, around four fifths seen once. Sequenced sample: PBMCs or T cells enriched from blood (not recorded which). The receptors shown here come from a woman aged 40 to 50 who had recovered from COVID-19.

V gene TRBV29-1 combines with J gene TRBJ2-1; TRBD2 matches 8 bases. Germline V gene sequence: CDR1 SQVTM, CDR2 ANQGSEA. The CDR3 has 14 residues. V dropped 6 bases and J dropped 0; count of bases not matched to a gene: 4. The CDR3 here is CSVLAGSSYNEQFF. The CDR3, as DNA: TGCAGCGTATTAGCGGGGAGCTCCTACAATGAGCAGTTCTTC.

This clone was observed once. The V and J genes are TRBV5-1 and TRBJ1-4; 9 bases agree with TRBD1. The CDR3 consists of 16 residues. CDR1 and CDR2 (germline): SGHRS, YFSETQ. The V gene end was trimmed by 0 bases and the J gene end by 6 bases; junction bases not matched to a gene: 6. The CDR3 bases are TGCGCCAGCAGCTTGGGGTCCGGGACAGGGTATGAAAAACTGTTTTTT. Translation gives CASSLGSGTGYEKLFF. The full variable domain, its missing parts supplied by reference TRBV5-1 and TRBJ1-4, is KAGVTQTPRYLIKTRGQQVTLSCSPISGHRSVSWYQQTPGQGLQFLFEYFSETQRNKGNFPGRFSGRQFSNSRSEMNVSTLELGDSALYLCASSLGSGTGYEKLFFGSGTQLSVL.

The genes are TRBV5-1 and TRBJ2-3; 7 positions agree with TRBD2. CDR3 size: 15 residues. Unmatched junction bases numbered 5, after V lost 2 bases and J lost 2 bases. Germline V gene lookup returns CDR1 SGHRS and CDR2 YFSETQ. CDR3 sequence: CASSLTAGVTDTQYF. CDR3 DNA: TGCGCCAGCAGCTTAACGGCGGGGGTCACAGATACGCAGTATTTT. Based on the CDR3 plus reference TRBV5-1 and TRBJ2-3, the full variable domain is KAGVTQTPRYLIKTRGQQVTLSCSPISGHRSVSWYQQTPGQGLQFLFEYFSETQRNKGNFPGRFSGRQFSNSRSEMNVSTLELGDSALYLCASSLTAGVTDTQYFGPGTRLTVL.

The V gene is TRBV27, the J gene TRBJ2-1; 7 bases are a match to TRBD2. The J segment lost 7 bases and the V segment lost 3 bases, leaving 6 bases of the junction unmatched. Germline V gene lookup returns CDR1 MNHEY and CDR2 SMNVEV (reference sequence). The length of the CDR3 is 14 residues. The CDR3 loop reads CASSFPGGRNEQFF. In nucleotides, the CDR3 is TGTGCCAGCAGTTTTCCGGGAGGTAGGAATGAGCAGTTCTTC.

The gene calls are TRBV3-1 (or the pseudogene TRBV3-2) and TRBJ2-5, with D unresolved. CDR1 and CDR2 (germline): LGHDT, YNNKEL (reference sequence). The CDR3 is made up of 12 amino acids. V lost 0 bases to trimming and J lost 6 bases, with 5 bases between them. The CDR3: CASSQEEKTQYF. In nucleotides, the CDR3 is TGTGCCAGCAGCCAAGAAGAGAAGACCCAGTACTTC.

The gene calls are TRBV30 and TRBJ2-7, with a weak D call TRBD1 (6 bases). The germline gives CDR1 GTSNPN, CDR2 SVGIG (reference sequence). There are 13 residues in the CDR3. The V end lost 8 bases, the J end lost 0 bases, and 14 bases lay between the germline ends. CDR3 bases: TGTGCCCGCGGACAGACGTTCTCCTACGAGCAGTACTTC. Protein: CARGQTFSYEQYF.

The V call is TRBV7-6, the J call TRBJ1-1, with D unresolved. There are 12 residues in the CDR3. Per germline, CDR1 SGHVS and CDR2 FNYEAQ. The ends were cut back, 5 bases at V and 2 bases at J, with 6 bases in the middle. The CDR3 sequence: CASSPVNTEAFF. The DNA for the CDR3 is TGTGCCAGCAGCCCAGTTAACACTGAAGCTTTCTTT.

J is TRBJ2-3 and V is TRBV3-1 (or the pseudogene TRBV3-2); 12 bases line up with TRBD2. The CDR3 has 19 amino acids. Germline CDR1 LGHDT, CDR2 YNNKEL (reference sequence). Trimming removed 0 bases from V and 1 base from J; junction bases left unmatched: 8. The CDR3 is CASSQDSDGLAGRTDTQYF. The CDR3 DNA reads TGTGCCAGCAGCCAAGATTCGGATGGACTAGCGGGACGCACAGATACGCAGTATTTT.

This rearrangement joins TRBV6-1 to TRBJ1-2; D perhaps matches TRBD1 (5 bases). V was pared by 3 bases and J by 7 bases, with 9 bases between. The CDR3 length is 12 residues. CDR1 is MNHNS and CDR2 is SASEGT in the germline V gene. Here the CDR3 DNA reads TGTGCCAGCAGTGACGCAGGGTTTGGCTACACCTTC. Translated, it gives CASSDAGFGYTF.

The table lists this clone with a count of one. The CDR3 is CASTTDRMGNSPLHF. DNA of the CDR3: TGTGCCAGTACAACTGACAGGATGGGTAATTCACCCCTCCACTTT. The chain recombines TRBV19 with TRBJ1-6; a possible D gene is TRBD1 (6 bases). The V end was cut by 7 bases, the J end by 6 bases, with 16 bases between. The length of the CDR3 is 15 residues. CDR1 LNHDA and CDR2 SQIVND come from the germline V gene (reference sequence).